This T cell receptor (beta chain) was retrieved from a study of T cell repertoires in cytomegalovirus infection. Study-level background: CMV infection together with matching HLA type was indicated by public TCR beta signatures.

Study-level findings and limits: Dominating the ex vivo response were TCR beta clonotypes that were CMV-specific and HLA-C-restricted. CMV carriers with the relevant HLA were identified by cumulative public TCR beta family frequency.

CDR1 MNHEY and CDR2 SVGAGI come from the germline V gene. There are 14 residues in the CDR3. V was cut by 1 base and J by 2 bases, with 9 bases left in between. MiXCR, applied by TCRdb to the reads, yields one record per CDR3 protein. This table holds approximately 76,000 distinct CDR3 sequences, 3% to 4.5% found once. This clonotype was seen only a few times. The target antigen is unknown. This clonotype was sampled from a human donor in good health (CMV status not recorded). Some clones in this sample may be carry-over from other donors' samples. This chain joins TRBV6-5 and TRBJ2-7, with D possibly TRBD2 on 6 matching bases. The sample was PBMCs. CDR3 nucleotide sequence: TGTGCCAGCAGTTACTACGGGGGTCCCTACGAGCAGTACTTC. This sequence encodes CASSYYGGPYEQYF.